This paragraph reports one T cell receptor (beta chain). This CDR3 contains 16 residues. CDR1 and CDR2 (germline): MNHNY, SVGAGI (reference sequence). With 8 bases clipped from V and 5 bases from J, the junction kept 18 bases outside the gene matches. The PCR was carried out with 60 Vbeta primers and 13 Jbeta primers. The table came from immunoSEQ multiplex PCR; TCRdb's copy has only in-frame clones and leaves some out. The data hold 120,000 to 150,000 clones, with roughly 80% observed a single time. The entry originates in a study of cytomegalovirus exposure and HLA in healthy donors. This sequence was found in a man in his forties in good health and CMV-seropositive. Sequencing was carried out using PBMCs. The rearrangement uses TRBV6-6 and TRBJ2-7; 7 nucleotides match TRBD2. CDR3 in DNA: TGTGCCAGCGCGAACTACCAGTGGGGGGGTAAGAACGAGCAGTACTTC. Residues: CASANYQWGGKNEQYF.